This T cell receptor (beta chain) was retrieved from a study of T cell responses to AZD1222 COVID-19 vaccine. V lost 6 bases to trimming and J lost 0 bases; unmatched junction nucleotides: 10. CDR1 is MDHEN and CDR2 is SYDVKM in the germline V gene. The CDR3 covers 17 residues. Libraries were prepared by immunoSEQ multiplex PCR; TCRdb keeps only in-frame clonotypes and omits some of them. The sample lists about 100,000 clones, approximately 89% occurring once. The source of this sequence is an adult in good health. The chain employs TRBV28 and TRBJ1-5, with 8 bases lining up with TRBD1. The specimen comprised peripheral blood, sampled on day 0 of AZD1222 vaccination. CDR3 DNA sequence: TGTGCCAGCAGGGTGACAGGGGCCTACTATAGCAATCAGCCCCAGCATTTT. This codes for CASRVTGAYYSNQPQHF.